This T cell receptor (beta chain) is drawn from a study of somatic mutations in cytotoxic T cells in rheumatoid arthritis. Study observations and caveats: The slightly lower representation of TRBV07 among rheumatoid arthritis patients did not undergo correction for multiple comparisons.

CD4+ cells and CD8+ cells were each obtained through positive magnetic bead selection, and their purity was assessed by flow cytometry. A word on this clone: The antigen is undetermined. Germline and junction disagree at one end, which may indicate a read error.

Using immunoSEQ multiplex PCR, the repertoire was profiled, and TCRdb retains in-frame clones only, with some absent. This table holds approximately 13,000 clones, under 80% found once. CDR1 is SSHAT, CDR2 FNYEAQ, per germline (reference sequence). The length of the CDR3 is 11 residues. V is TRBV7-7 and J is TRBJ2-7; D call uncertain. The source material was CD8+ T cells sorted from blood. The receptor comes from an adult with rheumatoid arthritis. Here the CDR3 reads CASTPRYEQYF. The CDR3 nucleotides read TGTGCTAGCACCCCACGCTACGAGCAGTACTTC.